Listed below are T cell receptor beta chains from one sample, sequenced in a study of blood T cell repertoires in COVID-19. Profiled with immunoSEQ multiplex PCR; TCRdb holds only in-frame clones, not every one. The repertoire includes approximately 210,000 clones, about four fifths of them detected once, and approximately 5.1% sits in the top ten. The source material was peripheral blood. The receptor source for this set is a woman in her 70s with active or convalescent COVID-19. The CDR3 runs from the conserved cysteine through the conserved F or W. A D gene is named only where the DNA matches it firmly. Some rows mark clone size as missing; the rest say once, few, many or name a class of expanded clone.

cdr3_nt cdr3_aa clone_size v_call d_call j_call
TGTGCCAGCAGACCTCAGGGGGACTCCTACGAGCAGTACTTC CASRPQGDSYEQYF NA TRBV28 TRBD1 TRBJ2-7
TGTGCCAGCAGCCTAGTATCCTACAATGAGCAGTTCTTC CASSLVSYNEQFF few TRBV6-2/TRBV6-3 NA TRBJ2-1
TGTGCCAGCAGTGAAAAGCGGGAGACGTACGAGCAGTACTTC CASSEKRETYEQYF NA TRBV6-1 TRBD2 TRBJ2-7
TGTGCCTGGGATACAGGGGCTCGCTTCTATGGCTACACCTTC CAWDTGARFYGYTF NA TRBV30 TRBD1 TRBJ1-2
TGTGCCAGCAGCCCGCAACAGGGTAGCTATGGCTACACCTTC CASSPQQGSYGYTF once TRBV5-4 NA TRBJ1-2
TGTGCCATCAGTTTACAGGAGATAGGGGGGGAGCTGTTTTTT CAISLQEIGGELFF NA TRBV10-3 NA TRBJ2-2
TGTGCCAGCTCACCATTAAATTCTGACACTGAAGCTTTCTTT CASSPLNSDTEAFF NA TRBV18 NA TRBJ1-1
TGTGCCAGCTCCCGAGCGGCAGGGACTCACGAGCAGTACTTC CASSRAAGTHEQYF once TRBV18 NA TRBJ2-7
TGTGCCAGCAGTTCCCAGGGGGCAAATCAGCCCCAGCATTTT CASSSQGANQPQHF NA TRBV6-2/TRBV6-3 TRBD1 TRBJ1-5
TGCGCCAGCAGCTTGGCCCTGGCTTGGCAGTTACCCTACGAGCAGTACTTC CASSLALAWQLPYEQYF NA TRBV5-1 NA TRBJ2-7
TGCAGCGTTGTGAATCAGTACTATGGCTACACCTTC CSVVNQYYGYTF NA TRBV29-1 NA TRBJ1-2
TGTGCCAGCAGTTCGGGACTAGCGGGAGGGACAGATACGCAGTATTTT CASSSGLAGGTDTQYF once TRBV13 TRBD2 TRBJ2-3
TGTGCCAGCAAGTCCGGGAGGACCGGGGAGCTGTTTTTT CASKSGRTGELFF NA TRBV21-1 NA TRBJ2-2
TGTGCCACCAGAGTAGCGGGTAGGGATGAGCAGTTCTTC CATRVAGRDEQFF NA TRBV24-1 TRBD2 TRBJ2-1
TGTGCCAGCACCGCGGACAGGATTGGCTACACCTTC CASTADRIGYTF NA TRBV6-5 TRBD1 TRBJ1-2
TGTGCCTGGAGTGTATCCGTCACGCAAGCGAACACTGAAGCTTTCTTT CAWSVSVTQANTEAFF NA TRBV30 NA TRBJ1-1
TGTGCCAGCAGCCAAGATATTGAGGGCGCCCGGGGTTACACCTTC CASSQDIEGARGYTF NA TRBV4-2 NA TRBJ1-2
TGTGCCAGCAGGCTTTTTGGACAGGGGGTTTACTTGGCTGTCAATGAGCAGTTCTTC CASRLFGQGVYLAVNEQFF NA TRBV28 TRBD1 TRBJ2-1
TGTGCCAGCAGCCCCGGGACTAGCGGGATTTTAGGCGAGCAGTTCTTC CASSPGTSGILGEQFF once TRBV3-1/TRBV3-2 TRBD2 TRBJ2-1
TGTGCCAGCAGCGACAGGGGGCGGGCTAACTATGGCTACACCTTC CASSDRGRANYGYTF NA TRBV3-1/TRBV3-2 TRBD1 TRBJ1-2
TGTGCCAGTCTAAAGGGGGACTATCGCTACGAGCAGTACTTC CASLKGDYRYEQYF NA TRBV19 NA TRBJ2-7
TGTGCCAGCAGCGGTCGGACAGGGGTGCGGGATACGCAGTATTTT CASSGRTGVRDTQYF NA TRBV9 TRBD1 TRBJ2-3
TGTGCCAGCAGCTTAGGACAGGGGTTCACTGAAGCTTTCTTT CASSLGQGFTEAFF NA TRBV7-9 TRBD1 TRBJ1-1
TGCGCCAGCAGCTTGACAGGGGGCGCAGATACGCAGTATTTT CASSLTGGADTQYF NA TRBV5-1 TRBD1 TRBJ2-3
TGTGCCAGCAGCCAAGAATACGGGAGTCTTGGAAACACCATATATTTT CASSQEYGSLGNTIYF NA TRBV4-2 NA TRBJ1-3
TGTGCCATCAGTGACCCCGGCACAGATACGCAGTATTTT CAISDPGTDTQYF NA TRBV10-3 NA TRBJ2-3
TGCGCCAGCAGCCCCCATAGCTCCGGGACTAGAGAGCAGTTCTTC CASSPHSSGTREQFF NA TRBV5-1 TRBD2 TRBJ2-1
TGCGCCAGCAGCTTGGCACAGGGTGGTACTGAAGCTTTCTTT CASSLAQGGTEAFF NA TRBV5-1 NA TRBJ1-1
TGCAGCGTTGAAGATCCGGGACTAGCGAGCGAGCAGTACTTC CSVEDPGLASEQYF NA TRBV29-1 TRBD2 TRBJ2-7
TGTGCCAGCAGCCCCAATCCGACAGGGGGGAGAAACACCATATATTTT CASSPNPTGGRNTIYF once TRBV7-2 TRBD1 TRBJ1-3
TGCGCCAGCAGCTCCGCAGGGGGCCCCTACAATGAGCAGTTCTTC CASSSAGGPYNEQFF NA TRBV4-1 TRBD1 TRBJ2-1
TGCAGCGTTGGTAAGGGGGCCCACGAGCAGTACTTC CSVGKGAHEQYF NA TRBV29-1 TRBD1 TRBJ2-7
TGTGCCAGCTCACCGAGGACCGGGACAGGGGGCACAGATACGCAGTATTTT CASSPRTGTGGTDTQYF NA TRBV18 TRBD1 TRBJ2-3
TGTGCCAGCAGCTCCGACAGGGGCGCGGAGACCCAGTACTTC CASSSDRGAETQYF NA TRBV7-3 TRBD1 TRBJ2-5
TGTGCCTGGAGTCTAGCGGGGGGGACCGGGGAGCTGTTTTTT CAWSLAGGTGELFF NA TRBV30 TRBD2 TRBJ2-2
TGTGCCAGCACCCGGAGGGGAGTGTCTAATGAAAAACTGTTTTTT CASTRRGVSNEKLFF NA TRBV3-1/TRBV3-2 NA TRBJ1-4
TGCAGCGTTGGCCAGTCCTTGGGCTACACCTTC CSVGQSLGYTF NA TRBV29-1 NA TRBJ1-2
TGTGCCAGCAGTTGGTTTGGGCGGGACGGTGAAAAACTGTTTTTT CASSWFGRDGEKLFF few TRBV28 NA TRBJ1-4
TGTGCCAGCAGCCAAACAAGAGCGGGAGAGCAGTTCTTC CASSQTRAGEQFF once TRBV3-1/TRBV3-2 TRBD2 TRBJ2-1
TGTGCCAGCAGCTTTAGGGGAGGTCATCAGCCCCAGCATTTT CASSFRGGHQPQHF NA TRBV5-6 NA TRBJ1-5
TGTGCCAGCAGCGCTGCGTGGACTAGCGGGACCGCAGATACGCAGTATTTT CASSAAWTSGTADTQYF NA TRBV9 TRBD2 TRBJ2-3
TGCGCCAGCAGCTTTGGCCGTGTACTAGCGGGAGAGGATACGCAGTATTTT CASSFGRVLAGEDTQYF NA TRBV5-1 TRBD2 TRBJ2-3
TGTGCCAGCAGCCTTGGACTAGCGGGAAGGGACGAGCAGTACTTC CASSLGLAGRDEQYF NA TRBV9 TRBD2 TRBJ2-7